Each of the 14 T cell receptor beta chains below was sequenced from the same sample in a study of T cells in Graves' hyperthyroidism and ophthalmopathy. RNA transcripts yielded amplified TCR beta CDR3 regions. Primed by the HTBI set, a first-round RT-PCR was run on the TCR CDR3. TCRdb fed the multiplex PCR reads into MiXCR, producing one record per CDR3 protein. Of approximately 700,000 distinct CDR3 sequences listed, about 45% were seen once; the top ten hold about 7.2%. Material for sequencing was peripheral blood or thyroid tissue (not recorded which). These receptors came from an adult man with Graves' disease, either hyperthyroidism or ophthalmopathy (not recorded which).

With respect to this clonotype: At one end the junction does not follow the germline gene, possibly because of a read error. The chain recombines TRBV15 with TRBJ1-4; D may be TRBD1 (6 bases). CDR1 is LNHNV, CDR2 YYDKDF, per germline (reference sequence). The CDR3 totals 14 residues. CDR3 DNA: TGTGCCGCCAGCAGCCCTTATAGGGGGGAAAAACTGTTTTTT. It yields the protein CAASSPYRGEKLFF.

V usage is TRBV20-1 and J usage is TRBJ2-7; the D is unclear. Germline V gives CDR1 DFQATT, CDR2 SNEGSKA (reference sequence). Trimming cost V 8 bases and J 2 bases, with 13 bases left between them. The CDR3 has 12 residues. The CDR3 region has the DNA TGCAGTACCCCGCCCGGTCCCTACGAGCAGTACTTC. Its protein product is CSTPPGPYEQYF.

The chain couples TRBV28 to TRBJ1-2; 7 bases match TRBD1. This CDR3 region has 13 residues. V shed 7 bases and J 5 bases; nucleotides not matched to a gene: 7. Germline V gene sequence: CDR1 MDHEN, CDR2 SYDVKM. This chain's CDR3 is CASTTQGGYGYTF. The DNA of the CDR3 is TGTGCCAGCACCACCCAGGGGGGGTATGGCTACACCTTC.

This clonotype came up many times. This rearrangement joins TRBV7-9 to TRBJ1-2; the D gene is possibly TRBD1 (6 bases). V was clipped by 7 bases and J by 4 bases, with 13 bases between them. The germline gives CDR1 SEHNR, CDR2 FQNEAQ (reference sequence). This CDR3 region has 13 residues. For the CDR3, the DNA is TGTGCCAGCACCCAGGACAGCATCTATGGCTACACCTTC. The encoded protein is CASTQDSIYGYTF.

Ten or more counts support this clonotype. The chain couples TRBV2 to TRBJ1-4; D not resolved. V lost 7 bases and J 8 bases, leaving 11 bases between the germline ends. This CDR3 comprises 12 residues. CDR1 and CDR2 (germline): SNHLY, FYNNEI. The CDR3 bases are TGTGCCAGCACTGACCCGGGGGAAAAACTGTTTTTT. Translation gives CASTDPGEKLFF.

This clonotype was detected a few times. CDR3 loop: CASRRLSGREETQYF. As DNA, the CDR3 is TGTGCCAGTAGACGACTCAGCGGGAGAGAGGAGACCCAGTACTTC. The chain employs TRBV7-2 and TRBJ2-5; TRBD2 aligns across 8 bases. Germline-derived CDR1 and CDR2 are SGHTA and FQGNSA. The CDR3 covers 15 residues. Trimming at V came to 9 bases and at J to 5 bases, leaving 14 bases not matched to a gene.

For this clonotype: This clone may be a read error of a much larger clone one base away. This chain links TRBV7-9 with TRBJ1-1; D is unclear. With 5 bases removed from V and 1 base from J, the gap between germline ends came to 5 bases. The V gene's germline CDR1 is SEHNR and CDR2 FQNEAQ (reference sequence). This CDR3 spans 12 amino acids. DNA for the CDR3: TGTGCCAGCAGCAACCGGAACACTGAAGCTTTCTTT. Amino acids: CASSNRNTEAFF.

Ten or more counts support this clonotype. The gene calls are TRBV20-1 and TRBJ2-7, with D unclear. CDR3 length: 13 residues. The germline CDR1 and CDR2 sequences are DFQATT and SNEGSKA (reference sequence). Trimming pared 0 bases from V and 4 bases from J, leaving 10 bases between. The CDR3 DNA follows: TGCAGTGCTAGAGATCCGCTGGTGTACGAGCAGTACTTC. It specifies CSARDPLVYEQYF.

The V gene is TRBV2, the J gene TRBJ1-4, with unresolved D. Trimming cost V 4 bases and J 4 bases, with 10 bases left between them. Germline CDR1 is SNHLY and CDR2 is FYNNEI. The CDR3 consists of 14 residues. Here the CDR3 reads CASSVLAGNEKLFF. The CDR3 coding sequence is TGTGCCAGCAGTGTCCTGGCTGGTAATGAAAAACTGTTTTTT.

This sequence joins TRBV7-8 and TRBJ2-5; TRBD1 matches at 8 bases. Germline V gene sequence: CDR1 SGHVS, CDR2 FQNEAQ. The junction had 8 bases not matched to a gene; V was cut back by 6 bases and J by 5 bases. This CDR3 has 14 amino acids. The chain's CDR3 is CASSFPRGQETQYF. In DNA, the CDR3 is TGTGCCAGCAGTTTCCCCAGGGGGCAGGAGACCCAGTACTTC.

Comments on this clonotype: It is unclear where the CDR3 begins or ends on the DNA, so no DNA is shown, and the CDR3 is as TCRdb lists it. J is TRBJ2-7 and V is TRBV25-1; TRBD1, the D gene given by the table, was not confirmed from the DNA. The CDR3 is 16 residues long, counting both termini. Germline V lookup: CDR1 MGHDK, CDR2 SYGVNS. CDR3 loop: CACSARDPSTPYEQYF.

The J gene is TRBJ2-2, the V gene TRBV2; TRBD2 matches at 10 bases. This CDR3 region has 19 residues. Germline trimming cut 3 bases from V and 6 bases from J; bases unmatched to any gene: 16. The germline gives CDR1 SNHLY, CDR2 FYNNEI. CDR3 nucleotides: TGTGCCAGCAGTGATCGGCCTAGCGGGAGTTTTGGTCCGTCCGGGGAGCTGTTTTTT. Its protein is CASSDRPSGSFGPSGELFF.

V and J are TRBV19 and TRBJ1-3; 9 bases are a match to TRBD1. V lost 6 bases to trimming and J lost 7 bases; unmatched junction nucleotides: 7. There are 14 residues in the CDR3. Germline assignment: CDR1 LNHDA and CDR2 SQIVND (reference sequence). As DNA, the CDR3 is TGTGCCAGTAGAGGACAGGGGAAGTGGAACACCATATATTTT. Translated, it gives CASRGQGKWNTIYF.

V gene TRBV7-2 combines with J gene TRBJ2-7; the D gene is possibly TRBD2 (6 bases). V was pared by 5 bases and J by 4 bases, with 18 bases between. The germline gives CDR1 SGHTA, CDR2 FQGNSA. The CDR3 has 15 residues. The CDR3 nucleotides read TGTGCCAGCAGCCGTGAACCGGGAGCGATATACGAGCAGTACTTC. Its protein product is CASSREPGAIYEQYF.